Below, 31 T cell receptor beta chains from the same sample are listed, as sequenced in a study of PD-L1 blockade in urothelial cancer. The repertoire was sequenced with immunoSEQ multiplex PCR; TCRdb's copy has only in-frame clones and lacks some. The data show 40,000 to 55,000 clones, approximately 90% seen once. Time point here: peripheral blood 6 weeks after treatment start. The source material was PBMCs, sampled around atezolizumab (anti-PD-L1) treatment. The receptors derive from a man aged 55 to 70 with urothelial cancer.

The V call is TRBV9, the J call TRBJ2-5; TRBD1 agrees at 7 bases. Looked up from germline, CDR1 is SGDLS and CDR2 is YYNGEE. V shed 2 bases, J shed 5 bases, and the junction held 3 bases outside the gene matches. This CDR3 spans 13 amino acids. This CDR3 is CASSVTTGETQYF. CDR3 bases: TGTGCCAGCAGCGTGACGACAGGGGAGACCCAGTACTTC.

The chain links TRBV5-1 to TRBJ2-7, with a tentative D call TRBD1 (7 bases). Deletions cut 4 bases from V and 2 bases from J, with 10 bases between. Germline V CDR1 and CDR2: SGHRS, YFSETQ. The CDR3 is 13 residues long. CDR3 sequence: CASSGGTAYEQYF. CDR3 DNA sequence: TGCGCCAGCAGCGGGGGGACAGCCTACGAGCAGTACTTC.

V usage is TRBV30 and J usage is TRBJ2-3; a weak D match, TRBD1 (6 bases). The CDR3 totals 15 residues. V was clipped by 0 bases and J by 5 bases, with 15 bases between them. Germline CDR1 GTSNPN, CDR2 SVGIG (reference sequence). CDR3 in amino acids: CAWSVQGGRLDTQYF. In DNA, the CDR3 is TGTGCCTGGAGTGTACAAGGGGGACGGTTAGATACGCAGTATTTT.

V usage is TRBV19 and J usage is TRBJ2-7; TRBD2 matches at 10 bases. The length of the CDR3 is 15 residues. The V gene end was trimmed by 2 bases and the J gene end by 4 bases; junction bases not matched to a gene: 5. Germline CDR1 is LNHDA and CDR2 is SQIVND (reference sequence). The CDR3 DNA follows: TGTGCCAGTAGTATACTAGCGGGAGACCCGTACGAGCAGTACTTC. Its protein product is CASSILAGDPYEQYF.

The chain combines TRBV6-1 with TRBJ1-5; 9 bases agree with TRBD1. CDR1 is MNHNS and CDR2 is SASEGT in the germline V gene. CDR3 length: 13 amino acids. J was trimmed by 7 bases and V by 8 bases; bases with no gene match: 6. CDR3 sequence reads: CASGDRASQPQHF. Here the CDR3 DNA reads TGTGCCAGCGGGGACAGGGCGAGCCAGCCCCAGCATTTT.

The table lists this clone with a count of one. Because the CDR3's place on the DNA is in doubt, the DNA is left out and the CDR3 is given as listed by TCRdb. The chain employs TRBV19 and TRBJ1-5. The CDR3 sequence runs 14 residues, both termini included. Germline values: CDR1 LNHDA, CDR2 SQIVND (reference sequence). The CDR3: CASTSGVNSQPQHF.

The genes are TRBV28 and TRBJ1-3, with D unclear. The germline V and J ends were trimmed by 8 bases and 0 bases, with 11 bases remaining between them. Germline lookup yields CDR1 MDHEN and CDR2 SYDVKM. The CDR3 runs to 14 residues. CDR3: CASVGRISGNTIYF. In DNA form, the CDR3 reads TGTGCCAGCGTGGGCAGGATCTCTGGAAACACCATATATTTT.

This rearrangement joins TRBV7-2 to TRBJ2-1, with a tentative D call TRBD1 (6 bases). The CDR3 has 17 amino acids. V lost 2 bases to trimming and J lost 7 bases, with 21 bases between them. Germline CDR1 and CDR2: SGHTA and FQGNSA. The CDR3, as DNA: TGTGCCAGCAGCTTAAGTTCCCGTCAGGGGTGGCTTAATGAGCAGTTCTTC. Translation gives CASSLSSRQGWLNEQFF.

V and J are TRBV6-5 and TRBJ1-6, with 7 positions matching TRBD1. This CDR3 contains 14 residues. Unmatched junction bases numbered 8, after V lost 5 bases and J lost 10 bases. Germline CDR1 reads MNHEY; CDR2 reads SVGAGI. CDR3 sequence: CASSPREGASPLHF. The CDR3 DNA reads as TGTGCCAGCAGTCCCCGGGAGGGGGCGTCACCCCTCCACTTT.

The chain links TRBV7-6 to TRBJ2-1, with 11 bases matching TRBD2. Germline loops: CDR1 SGHVS, CDR2 FNYEAQ. The CDR3 is made up of 15 amino acids. The ends lost 4 bases at V and 9 bases at J; junction bases unmatched: 8. The CDR3 DNA sequence: TGTGCCAGCAGCTCCACTAGCGGGAGTAGTGTTGAGCAGTTCTTC. This encodes CASSSTSGSSVEQFF.

V is TRBV6-6 and J is TRBJ2-7; 10 nucleotides align to TRBD1. CDR3 size: 16 residues. After removal of 7 bases from V and 2 bases from J, the junction contained 11 bases not matched to a gene. The germline V gene encodes CDR1 MNHNY and CDR2 SVGAGI (reference sequence). DNA for the CDR3: TGTGCCAGCAACCGGGACAGGGGTGTTTTCACCTACGAGCAGTACTTC. Protein sequence: CASNRDRGVFTYEQYF.

The gene calls are TRBV18 and TRBJ2-1; TRBD1 matches at 9 bases. The ends lost 5 bases at V and 0 bases at J; junction bases unmatched: 5. The CDR3 spans 16 residues. From germline, CDR1 is KGHSH and CDR2 LQKENI. CDR3 amino acids: CASSSGQGSSYNEQFF. The CDR3 DNA sequence: TGTGCCAGCTCATCCGGACAGGGGAGCTCCTACAATGAGCAGTTCTTC. Filled out from reference TRBV18 and TRBJ2-1, the complete variable domain reads NAGVMQNPRHLVRRRGQEARLRCSPMKGHSHVYWYRQLPEEGLKFMVYLQKENIIDESGMPKERFSAEFPKEGPSILRIQQVVRGDSAAYFCASSSGQGSSYNEQFFGPGTRLTVL.

The genes are TRBV5-4 and TRBJ2-1, with 9 bases matching TRBD1. This CDR3 is 16 amino acids long. Germline-derived CDR1 and CDR2 are SGHNT and YYREEE (reference sequence). Trimming removed 4 bases from V and 4 bases from J; junction bases left unmatched: 9. CDR3 in amino acids: CASSGPPGTGYNEQFF. The DNA of the CDR3 is TGTGCCAGCAGCGGACCTCCCGGGACAGGGTACAATGAGCAGTTCTTC.

The chain links TRBV7-3 to TRBJ1-1; D call uncertain. Germline-derived CDR1 and CDR2 are SGHTA and FQGTGA. This CDR3 comprises 12 residues. V was clipped by 0 bases and J by 10 bases, with 9 bases between them. The CDR3 DNA sequence: TGTGCCAGCAGCTTAACGATCAGAGGAGCTTTCTTT. It encodes CASSLTIRGAFF. The full variable domain, with the rest looked up from reference TRBV7-3 and TRBJ1-1, is GAGVSQTPSNKVTEKGKYVELRCDPISGHTALYWYRQSLGQGPEFLIYFQGTGAADDSGLPNDRFFAVRPEGSVSTLKIQRTERGDSAVYLCASSLTIRGAFFGQGTRLTVV.

In its sample, this clone was seen a few times. The rearrangement uses TRBV25-1 and TRBJ2-2; D is ambiguous. The CDR3 runs 15 residues. The V gene lost 3 bases and the J gene lost 0 bases, with 8 bases spanning the gap. CDR1 is MGHDK, CDR2 SYGVNS, per germline. This CDR3 is CASSDSHSNTGELFF. The DNA of the CDR3 is TGTGCCAGCAGTGATTCCCACTCGAACACCGGGGAGCTGTTTTTT.

The V gene is TRBV19, the J gene TRBJ1-5; 7 nucleotides line up with TRBD1. The V gene's germline CDR1 is LNHDA and CDR2 SQIVND (reference sequence). CDR3 size: 15 residues. The junction had 6 bases not matched to a gene; V was cut back by 3 bases and J by 4 bases. The CDR3 is CASSIADRDNQPQHF. The CDR3 DNA follows: TGTGCCAGTAGTATCGCCGACAGGGATAATCAGCCCCAGCATTTT.

This chain links TRBV19 with TRBJ2-3; 10 positions match TRBD2. This CDR3 comprises 16 residues. V was clipped by 4 bases and J by 5 bases; unmatched bases: 9. Germline CDR1 reads LNHDA; CDR2 reads SQIVND (reference sequence). CDR3 bases: TGTGCCAGTAGTACCCAGCGGGGGGGCCGGGGAGATACGCAGTATTTT. It encodes CASSTQRGGRGDTQYF.

The J gene is TRBJ2-2, the V gene TRBV9, with D uncertain. Between the trimmed V and J ends, which lost 2 bases and 0 bases, there was a span of 5 bases. Germline assignment: CDR1 SGDLS and CDR2 YYNGEE. CDR3 length: 14 amino acids. CDR3 residues: CASSVPANTGELFF. CDR3 nucleotides: TGTGCCAGCAGCGTTCCCGCGAACACCGGGGAGCTGTTTTTT. The entire variable domain, with the rest obtained from reference TRBV9 and TRBJ2-2, is as follows: DSGVTQTPKHLITATGQRVTLRCSPRSGDLSVYWYQQSLDQGLQFLIQYYNGEERAKGNILERFSAQQFPDLHSELNLSSLELGDSALYFCASSVPANTGELFFGEGSRLTVL.

CDR3 sequence reads: CASSAKGQGGVDTQYF. The CDR3 DNA reads as TGTGCCAGCAGCGCAAAGGGACAGGGAGGCGTCGATACGCAGTATTTT. The genes are TRBV9 and TRBJ2-3; 9 bases line up with TRBD1. The CDR3 consists of 16 residues. J gave up 6 bases and V 3 bases, and 11 bases lay outside the gene matches. The germline CDR1 and CDR2 sequences are SGDLS and YYNGEE. Based on the CDR3 plus reference TRBV9 and TRBJ2-3, the full variable domain is DSGVTQTPKHLITATGQRVTLRCSPRSGDLSVYWYQQSLDQGLQFLIQYYNGEERAKGNILERFSAQQFPDLHSELNLSSLELGDSALYFCASSAKGQGGVDTQYFGPGTRLTVL.

CDR3 coding DNA: TGTGCCAGCAGACCGGGACAAATCACAGATACGCAGTATTTT. This sequence encodes CASRPGQITDTQYF. The chain has TRBV6-5 and TRBJ2-3; perhaps TRBD1 as D (6 bases). Trimming left V 6 bases short and J 2 bases short, with 12 bases between. The CDR3 has 14 residues. From germline, CDR1 is MNHEY and CDR2 SVGAGI.

This chain joins TRBV28 and TRBJ2-7; no firm D call. Deletions cut 3 bases from V and 0 bases from J, with 9 bases between. The CDR3 sequence is 14 residues long. Germline V gene sequence: CDR1 MDHEN, CDR2 SYDVKM. CDR3 DNA: TGTGCCAGCAGTTTCCCAGCGAGCTCCTACGAGCAGTACTTC. Translating gives CASSFPASSYEQYF.

This clone appeared a few times. The gene calls are TRBV19 and TRBJ2-1; 8 nucleotides match TRBD2. Germline V gene lookup returns CDR1 LNHDA and CDR2 SQIVND (reference sequence). The CDR3 loop spans 14 amino acids. With 3 bases clipped from V and 10 bases from J, the junction kept 8 bases outside the gene matches. The CDR3 DNA reads as TGTGCCAGTAGTATTGACGGGAGGGCCTTAGAGCAGTTCTTC. Translation gives CASSIDGRALEQFF.

The chain recombines TRBV5-4 with TRBJ2-3; 11 positions match TRBD2. The CDR3 runs 16 residues. After removal of 3 bases from V and 5 bases from J, the junction contained 8 bases not matched to a gene. Germline-derived CDR1 and CDR2 are SGHNT and YYREEE (reference sequence). CDR3 region: CASSWDSGGAGDTQYF. The CDR3 DNA sequence: TGTGCCAGCAGCTGGGATAGCGGGGGGGCCGGAGATACGCAGTATTTT.

This chain uses TRBV9 with TRBJ1-2, with D possibly matching TRBD1 (6 bases). With 3 bases removed from V and 2 bases from J, the gap between germline ends came to 14 bases. This CDR3 region has 15 residues. Germline assignment: CDR1 SGDLS and CDR2 YYNGEE. The CDR3: CASSAGGLSNYGYTF. The CDR3 region has the DNA TGTGCCAGCAGCGCGGGGGGCCTATCAAACTATGGCTACACCTTC.

The chain has TRBV5-1 and TRBJ2-5; 10 bases map to TRBD1. This CDR3 is 14 amino acids long. Germline assignment: CDR1 SGHRS and CDR2 YFSETQ. The V and J ends lost 4 bases and 5 bases, in that order; junction bases with no gene match: 5. CDR3 sequence reads: CASSTGQGGETQYF. The CDR3 coding sequence is TGCGCCAGCAGCACCGGACAGGGGGGCGAGACCCAGTACTTC.

The gene calls are TRBV29-1 and TRBJ2-1, with 10 bases that match TRBD2. Per the germline V gene, CDR1 is SQVTM and CDR2 is ANQGSEA. CDR3 length: 16 amino acids. Trimming at V came to 1 base and at J to 4 bases, leaving 7 bases not matched to a gene. The CDR3 loop reads CSVEGQGLAAYNEQFF. DNA of the CDR3: TGCAGCGTTGAAGGACAAGGACTAGCGGCTTACAATGAGCAGTTCTTC.

The chain carries TRBV6-1 and TRBJ2-2; a possible D gene is TRBD2 (5 bases). This CDR3 comprises 14 residues. Germline V gene data show CDR1 as MNHNS and CDR2 as SASEGT. Trimming removed 6 bases at V and 1 base at J, with 9 bases between. CDR3 nucleotide sequence: TGTGCCAGCAGGAGGGAGAAGAACACCGGGGAGCTGTTTTTT. Residues: CASRREKNTGELFF.

This chain joins TRBV29-1 and TRBJ1-1; D is unclear. The CDR3 is 14 residues long. V shed 6 bases and J shed 11 bases, with 25 bases lying between them. Germline values: CDR1 SQVTM, CDR2 ANQGSEA. The CDR3 DNA reads as TGCAGCGTCCAATTCGGGGAGAACGTTCCCGGGGCTTTCTTT. It is translated as CSVQFGENVPGAFF.

This chain connects TRBV6-5 to TRBJ1-2; TRBD1 might be the D (6 bases). Germline V gives CDR1 MNHEY, CDR2 SVGAGI. The CDR3 sequence is 13 residues long. V lost 7 bases, J lost 8 bases, and 17 bases lay in between. This CDR3 is CASTPRGGIGYTF. The CDR3, as DNA: TGTGCCAGCACCCCTCGAGGGGGTATCGGCTACACCTTC.

V usage is TRBV18 and J usage is TRBJ2-5; D perhaps matches TRBD1 (5 bases). This CDR3 has 14 amino acids. Deletions cut 1 base from V and 0 bases from J, with 6 bases between. CDR1 and CDR2 (germline): KGHSH, LQKENI. The CDR3 loop is CASSPRQNQETQYF. Written as DNA, the CDR3 is TGTGCCAGCTCACCACGACAGAACCAAGAGACCCAGTACTTC. The whole variable domain, filled in from reference TRBV18 and TRBJ2-5, reads NAGVMQNPRHLVRRRGQEARLRCSPMKGHSHVYWYRQLPEEGLKFMVYLQKENIIDESGMPKERFSAEFPKEGPSILRIQQVVRGDSAAYFCASSPRQNQETQYFGPGTRLLVL.

This clone was counted only a few times. DNA of the CDR3: TGTGCCAGCAGCCAATCACGACAGGCCTATGGCTACACCTTC. Translation: CASSQSRQAYGYTF. This chain connects TRBV16 to TRBJ1-2, with D perhaps matching TRBD1 (6 bases). This CDR3 comprises 14 residues. The germline CDR1 and CDR2 sequences are KGHSY and FQNENV. Trimming cost V 0 bases and J 4 bases, with 9 bases left between them.